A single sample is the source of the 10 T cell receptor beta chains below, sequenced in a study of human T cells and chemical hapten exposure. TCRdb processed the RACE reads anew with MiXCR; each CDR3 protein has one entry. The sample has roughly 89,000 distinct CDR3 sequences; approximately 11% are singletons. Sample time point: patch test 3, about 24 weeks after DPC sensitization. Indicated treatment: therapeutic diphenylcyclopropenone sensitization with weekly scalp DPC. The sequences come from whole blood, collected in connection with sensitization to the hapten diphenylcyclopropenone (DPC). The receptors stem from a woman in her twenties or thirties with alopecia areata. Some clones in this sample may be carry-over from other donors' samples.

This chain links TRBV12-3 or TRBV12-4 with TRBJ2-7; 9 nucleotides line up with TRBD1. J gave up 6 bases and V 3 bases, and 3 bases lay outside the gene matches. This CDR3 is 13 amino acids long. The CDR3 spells CASSFWTGAEQYF. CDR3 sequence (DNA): TGTGCCAGCAGTTTCTGGACAGGGGCCGAGCAGTACTTC.

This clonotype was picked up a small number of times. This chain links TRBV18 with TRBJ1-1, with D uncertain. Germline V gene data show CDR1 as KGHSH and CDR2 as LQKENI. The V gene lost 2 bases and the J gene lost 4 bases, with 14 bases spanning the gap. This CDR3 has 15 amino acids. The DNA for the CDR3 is TGTGCCAGCTCACCAAGTTTAGTGAGAGGCACTGAAGCTTTCTTT. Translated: CASSPSLVRGTEAFF.

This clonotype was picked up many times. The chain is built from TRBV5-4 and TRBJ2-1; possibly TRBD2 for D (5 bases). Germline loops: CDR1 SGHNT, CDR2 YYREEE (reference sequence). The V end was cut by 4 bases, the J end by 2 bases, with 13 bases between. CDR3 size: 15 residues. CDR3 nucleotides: TGTGCCAGCAGCCCTTCCAGCGGCCCCTACAATGAGCAGTTCTTC. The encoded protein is CASSPSSGPYNEQFF. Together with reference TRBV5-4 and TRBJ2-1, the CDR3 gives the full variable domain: ETGVTQSPTHLIKTRGQQVTLRCSSQSGHNTVSWYQQALGQGPQFIFQYYREEENGRGNFPPRFSGLQFPNYSSELNVNALELDDSALYLCASSPSSGPYNEQFFGPGTRLTVL.

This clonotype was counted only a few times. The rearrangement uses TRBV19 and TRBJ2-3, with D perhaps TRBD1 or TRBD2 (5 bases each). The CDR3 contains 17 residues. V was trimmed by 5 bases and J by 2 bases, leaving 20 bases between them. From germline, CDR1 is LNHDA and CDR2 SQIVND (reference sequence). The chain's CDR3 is CASSAYLRGGTTDTQYF. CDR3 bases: TGTGCCAGTAGTGCGTACCTGAGGGGCGGCACCACAGATACGCAGTATTTT.

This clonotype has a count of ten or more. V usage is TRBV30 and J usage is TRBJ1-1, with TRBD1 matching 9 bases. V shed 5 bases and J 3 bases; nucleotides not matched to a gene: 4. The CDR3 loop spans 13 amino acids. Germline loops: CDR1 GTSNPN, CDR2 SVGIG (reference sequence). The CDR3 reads CAWGQGFHTEAFF. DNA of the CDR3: TGTGCCTGGGGACAGGGGTTCCACACTGAAGCTTTCTTT.

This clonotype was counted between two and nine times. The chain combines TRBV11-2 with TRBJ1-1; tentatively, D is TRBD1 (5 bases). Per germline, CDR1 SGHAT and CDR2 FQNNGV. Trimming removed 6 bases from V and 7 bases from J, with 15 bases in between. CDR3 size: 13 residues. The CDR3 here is CASSSRGGGEAFF. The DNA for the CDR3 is TGTGCCAGCAGTTCAAGGGGAGGTGGTGAAGCTTTCTTT. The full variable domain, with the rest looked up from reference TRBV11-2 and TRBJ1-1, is EAGVAQSPRYKIIEKRQSVAFWCNPISGHATLYWYQQILGQGPKLLIQFQNNGVVDDSQLPKDRFSAERLKGVDSTLKIQPAKLEDSAVYLCASSSRGGGEAFFGQGTRLTVV.

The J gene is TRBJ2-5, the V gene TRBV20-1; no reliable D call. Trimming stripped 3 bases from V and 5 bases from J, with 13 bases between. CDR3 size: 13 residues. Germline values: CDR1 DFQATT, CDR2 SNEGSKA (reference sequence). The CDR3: CSASRSAAETQYF. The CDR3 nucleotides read TGCAGTGCTAGTAGGTCCGCTGCGGAGACCCAGTACTTC.

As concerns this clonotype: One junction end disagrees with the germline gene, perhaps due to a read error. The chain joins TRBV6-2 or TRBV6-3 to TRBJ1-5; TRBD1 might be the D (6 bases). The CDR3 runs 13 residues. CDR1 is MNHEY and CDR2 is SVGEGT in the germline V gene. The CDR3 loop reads CDSSRGGNQPQHF. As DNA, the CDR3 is TGTGACAGCAGCAGGGGAGGGAATCAGCCCCAGCATTTT.

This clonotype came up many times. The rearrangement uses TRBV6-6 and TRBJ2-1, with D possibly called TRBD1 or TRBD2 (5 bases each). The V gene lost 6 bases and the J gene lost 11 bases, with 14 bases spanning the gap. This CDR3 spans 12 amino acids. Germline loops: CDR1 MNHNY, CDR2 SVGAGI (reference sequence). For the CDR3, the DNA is TGTGCCAGCAGGCCCGGGACGGGGCAGCAGTTCTTC. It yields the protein CASRPGTGQQFF.

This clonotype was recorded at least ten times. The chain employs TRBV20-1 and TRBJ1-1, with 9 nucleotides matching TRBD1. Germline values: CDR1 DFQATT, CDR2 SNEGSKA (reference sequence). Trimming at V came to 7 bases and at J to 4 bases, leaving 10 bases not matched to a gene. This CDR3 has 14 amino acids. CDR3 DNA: TGCAGTGGTCATAAGCAGACAGGGGGCACTGAAGCTTTCTTT. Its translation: CSGHKQTGGTEAFF.